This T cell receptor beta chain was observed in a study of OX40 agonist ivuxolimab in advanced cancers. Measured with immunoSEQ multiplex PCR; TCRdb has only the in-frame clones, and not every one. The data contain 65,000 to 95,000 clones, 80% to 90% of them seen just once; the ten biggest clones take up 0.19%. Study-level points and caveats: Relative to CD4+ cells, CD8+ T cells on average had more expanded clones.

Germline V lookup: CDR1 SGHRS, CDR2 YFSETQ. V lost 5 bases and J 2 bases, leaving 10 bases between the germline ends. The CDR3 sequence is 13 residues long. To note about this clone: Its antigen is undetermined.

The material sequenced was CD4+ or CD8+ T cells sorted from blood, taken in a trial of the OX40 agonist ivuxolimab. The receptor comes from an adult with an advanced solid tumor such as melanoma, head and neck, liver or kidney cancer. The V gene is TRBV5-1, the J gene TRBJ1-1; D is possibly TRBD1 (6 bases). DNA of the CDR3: TGCGCCAGCAGAGCACAGGGTAACACTGAAGCTTTCTTT. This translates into CASRAQGNTEAFF. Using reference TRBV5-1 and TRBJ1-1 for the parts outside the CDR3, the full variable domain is KAGVTQTPRYLIKTRGQQVTLSCSPISGHRSVSWYQQTPGQGLQFLFEYFSETQRNKGNFPGRFSGRQFSNSRSEMNVSTLELGDSALYLCASRAQGNTEAFFGQGTRLTVV.